The entry that follows covers one TCR beta chain sequence. The data are from a study of blood T cell repertoires in COVID-19. The overall study: Samples came from the United States, Italy and Spain, spanning acute and convalescent COVID-19. Nucleic acid was either cDNA or gDNA, and it came from T cells, B-cell-depleted T cells, or PBMCs.

The CDR3 runs to 15 residues. CDR1 and CDR2 (germline): LNHDA, SQIVND (reference sequence). V lost 8 bases to trimming and J lost 7 bases; unmatched junction nucleotides: 11. Original processing notes: Nucleated cell number was recorded as an estimate derived from reference gene primer amplification. Produced via immunoSEQ multiplex PCR; TCRdb's table is partial and in-frame only. For V, J and clone size, that table is used; D and trimming come from the DNA. Altogether around 120,000 clones are present, about three quarters being singletons, with the ten largest covering 5% to 7.5%. This chain connects TRBV19 to TRBJ2-1; TRBD1 matches at 10 bases. This TCR was sampled from a man aged 65-85 years with acute or convalescent COVID-19. The material sequenced was peripheral blood. CDR3 region: CASGNDRDRGNEQFF. As DNA, the CDR3 is TGTGCCAGTGGAAATGACCGGGACAGGGGAAATGAGCAGTTCTTC.